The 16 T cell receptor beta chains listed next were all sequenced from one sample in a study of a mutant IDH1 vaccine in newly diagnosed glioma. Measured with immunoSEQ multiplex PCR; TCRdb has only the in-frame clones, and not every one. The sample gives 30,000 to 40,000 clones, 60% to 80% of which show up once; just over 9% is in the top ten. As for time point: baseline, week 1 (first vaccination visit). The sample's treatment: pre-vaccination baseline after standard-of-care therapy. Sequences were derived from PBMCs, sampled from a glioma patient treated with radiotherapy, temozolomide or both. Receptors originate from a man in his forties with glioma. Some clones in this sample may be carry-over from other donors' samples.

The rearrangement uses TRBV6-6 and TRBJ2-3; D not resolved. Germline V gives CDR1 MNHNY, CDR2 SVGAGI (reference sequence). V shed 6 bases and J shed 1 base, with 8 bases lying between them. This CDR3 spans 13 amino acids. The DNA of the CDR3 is TGTGCCAGCAGGGAATCCCGCACAGATACGCAGTATTTT. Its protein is CASRESRTDTQYF.

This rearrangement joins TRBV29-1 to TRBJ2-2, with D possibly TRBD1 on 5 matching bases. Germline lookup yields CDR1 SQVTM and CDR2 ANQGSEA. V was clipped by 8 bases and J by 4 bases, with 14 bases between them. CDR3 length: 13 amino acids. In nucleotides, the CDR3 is TGCAGCTCGAGGCAAGGGGCCACCGGGGAGCTGTTTTTT. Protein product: CSSRQGATGELFF.

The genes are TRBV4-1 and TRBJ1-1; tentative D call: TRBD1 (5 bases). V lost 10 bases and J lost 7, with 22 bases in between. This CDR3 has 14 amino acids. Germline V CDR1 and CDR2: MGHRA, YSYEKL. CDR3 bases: TGCGCCACCCAAGGGACTGGGGGGGTAATTGAAGCTTTCTTT. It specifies CATQGTGGVIEAFF.

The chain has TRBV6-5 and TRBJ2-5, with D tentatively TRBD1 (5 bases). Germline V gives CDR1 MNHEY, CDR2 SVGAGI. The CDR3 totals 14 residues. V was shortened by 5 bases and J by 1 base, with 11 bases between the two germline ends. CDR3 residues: CASSPNRRQETQYF. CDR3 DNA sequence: TGTGCCAGCAGTCCCAACAGGCGCCAAGAGACCCAGTACTTC.

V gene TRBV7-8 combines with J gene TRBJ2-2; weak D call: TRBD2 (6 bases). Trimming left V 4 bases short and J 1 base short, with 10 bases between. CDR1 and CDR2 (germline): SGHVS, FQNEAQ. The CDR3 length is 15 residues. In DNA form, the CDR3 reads TGTGCCAGCAGCTCCGGGACTGTGAACACCGGGGAGCTGTTTTTT. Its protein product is CASSSGTVNTGELFF.

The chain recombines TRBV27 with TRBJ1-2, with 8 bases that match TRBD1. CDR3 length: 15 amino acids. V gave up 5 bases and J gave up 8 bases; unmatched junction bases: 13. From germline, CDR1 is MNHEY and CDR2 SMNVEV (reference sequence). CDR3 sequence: CASSPQGRGRGGYTF. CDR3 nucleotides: TGTGCCAGCAGTCCCCAAGGCAGGGGGCGTGGAGGCTACACCTTC.

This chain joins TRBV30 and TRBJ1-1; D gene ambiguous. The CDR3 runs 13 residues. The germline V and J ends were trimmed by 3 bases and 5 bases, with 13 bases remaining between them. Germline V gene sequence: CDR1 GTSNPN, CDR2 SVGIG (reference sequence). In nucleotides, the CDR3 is TGTGCCTGGAGGGCCCCCGGAACGACTGAAGCTTTCTTT. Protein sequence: CAWRAPGTTEAFF.

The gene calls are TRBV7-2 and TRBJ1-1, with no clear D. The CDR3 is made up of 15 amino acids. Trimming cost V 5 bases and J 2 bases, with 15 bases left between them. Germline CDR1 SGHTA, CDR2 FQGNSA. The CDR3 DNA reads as TGTGCCAGCAGCCCCCTTGGGTTCAGCAACACTGAAGCTTTCTTT. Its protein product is CASSPLGFSNTEAFF.

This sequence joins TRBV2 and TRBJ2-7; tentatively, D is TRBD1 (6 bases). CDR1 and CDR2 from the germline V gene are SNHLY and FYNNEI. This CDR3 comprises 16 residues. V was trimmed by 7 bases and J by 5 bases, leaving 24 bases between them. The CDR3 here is CASTTNPIGPGDEQYF. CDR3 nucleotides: TGTGCCAGCACCACCAACCCCATAGGCCCAGGGGACGAGCAGTACTTC.

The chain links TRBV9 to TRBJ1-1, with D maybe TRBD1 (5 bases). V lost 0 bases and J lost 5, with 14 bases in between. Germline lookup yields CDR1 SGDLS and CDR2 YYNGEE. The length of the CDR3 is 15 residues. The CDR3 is CASSVGGDGMTEAFF. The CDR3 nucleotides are TGTGCCAGCAGCGTAGGAGGGGATGGGATGACTGAAGCTTTCTTT. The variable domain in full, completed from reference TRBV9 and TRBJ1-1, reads DSGVTQTPKHLITATGQRVTLRCSPRSGDLSVYWYQQSLDQGLQFLIQYYNGEERAKGNILERFSAQQFPDLHSELNLSSLELGDSALYFCASSVGGDGMTEAFFGQGTRLTVV.

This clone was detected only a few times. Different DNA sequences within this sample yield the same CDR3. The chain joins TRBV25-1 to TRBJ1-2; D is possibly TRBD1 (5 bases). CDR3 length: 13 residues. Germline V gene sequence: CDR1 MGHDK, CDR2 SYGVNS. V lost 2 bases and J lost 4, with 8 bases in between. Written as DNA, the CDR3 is TGTGCCAGCAGTGAAACCGGGGGCTATGGCTACACCTTC. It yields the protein CASSETGGYGYTF.

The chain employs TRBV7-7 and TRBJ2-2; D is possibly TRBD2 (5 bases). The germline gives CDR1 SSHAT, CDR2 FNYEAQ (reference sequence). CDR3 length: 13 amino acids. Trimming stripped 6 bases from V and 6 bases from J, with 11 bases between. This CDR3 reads CASRHSGAGELFF. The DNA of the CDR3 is TGTGCCAGCAGACACTCCGGGGCCGGGGAGCTGTTTTTT.

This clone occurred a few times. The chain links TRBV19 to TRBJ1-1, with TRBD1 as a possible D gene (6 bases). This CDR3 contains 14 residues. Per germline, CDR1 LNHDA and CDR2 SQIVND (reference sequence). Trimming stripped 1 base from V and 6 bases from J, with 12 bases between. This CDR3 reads CASSIGGGAAEAFF. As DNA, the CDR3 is TGTGCCAGTAGTATAGGAGGGGGAGCGGCTGAAGCTTTCTTT. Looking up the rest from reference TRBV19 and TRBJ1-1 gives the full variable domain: DGGITQSPKYLFRKEGQNVTLSCEQNLNHDAMYWYRQDPGQGLRLIYYSQIVNDFQKGDIAEGYSVSREKKESFPLTVTSAQKNPTAFYLCASSIGGGAAEAFFGQGTRLTVV.

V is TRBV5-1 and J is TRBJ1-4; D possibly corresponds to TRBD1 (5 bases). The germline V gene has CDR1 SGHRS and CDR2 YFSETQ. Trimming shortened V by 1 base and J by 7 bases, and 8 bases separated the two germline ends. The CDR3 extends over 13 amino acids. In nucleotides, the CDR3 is TGCGCCAGCAGCTTGACAGGAGGTGAAAAACTGTTTTTT. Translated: CASSLTGGEKLFF.

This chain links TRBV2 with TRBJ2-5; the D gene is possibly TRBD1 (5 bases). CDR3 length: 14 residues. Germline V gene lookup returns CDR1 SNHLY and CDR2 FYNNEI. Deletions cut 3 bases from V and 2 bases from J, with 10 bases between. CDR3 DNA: TGTGCCAGCAGTGAGGTAGCAGGGCAAGAGACCCAGTACTTC. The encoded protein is CASSEVAGQETQYF.

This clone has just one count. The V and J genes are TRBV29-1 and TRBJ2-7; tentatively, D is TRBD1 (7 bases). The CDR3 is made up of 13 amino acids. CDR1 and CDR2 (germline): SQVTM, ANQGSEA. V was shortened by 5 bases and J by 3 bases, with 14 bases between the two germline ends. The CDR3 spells CSVLGTAGYEQYF. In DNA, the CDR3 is TGCAGCGTTTTAGGGACAGCGGGCTACGAGCAGTACTTC.